This entry lists 8 T cell receptor beta chains sequenced from one sample in a study of hypomethylating agent response in myelodysplastic syndrome. Measured with immunoSEQ multiplex PCR; TCRdb has only the in-frame clones, and not every one. The sample includes 2,000 or so clones, roughly 80% seen only once; the top ten take roughly a sixth. Sample: bone marrow, taken before or after starting hypomethylating agent treatment for myelodysplastic syndrome (not recorded which). The receptor source for this set is a human donor with myelodysplastic syndrome.

This chain joins TRBV30 and TRBJ2-5; D gene ambiguous. Trimming shortened V by 0 bases and J by 5 bases, and 13 bases separated the two germline ends. Germline V gene data show CDR1 as GTSNPN and CDR2 as SVGIG (reference sequence). This CDR3 comprises 14 residues. The CDR3 sequence is CAWSVYALEETQYF. DNA of the CDR3: TGTGCCTGGAGTGTTTATGCCTTGGAGGAGACCCAGTACTTC.

The gene calls are TRBV4-3 and TRBJ2-3, with D unclear. Trimming took 0 bases from V and 1 from J, leaving 11 bases between them. The length of the CDR3 is 16 residues. Germline CDR1 and CDR2: LGHNA and YSLEER. The CDR3 loop is CASSQEGVGGTDTQYF. The CDR3 DNA is TGCGCCAGCAGCCAAGAGGGCGTCGGCGGCACAGATACGCAGTATTTT.

The chain couples TRBV6-6 to TRBJ1-1; D gene unclear. Deletions cut 2 bases from V and 1 base from J, with 8 bases between. The CDR3 is 14 residues long. CDR1 MNHNY and CDR2 SVGAGI come from the germline V gene (reference sequence). CDR3 sequence: CASSYPDGNTEAFF. In DNA form, the CDR3 reads TGTGCCAGCAGTTACCCTGACGGGAACACTGAAGCTTTCTTT.

About this clone itself: The sample holds other DNA sequences that translate to the same CDR3. V gene TRBV5-4 combines with J gene TRBJ2-5, with 7 bases matching TRBD2. V trimming: 0 bases; J trimming: 2 bases; junction bases outside the gene matches: 4. Per germline, CDR1 SGHNT and CDR2 YYREEE (reference sequence). The CDR3 length is 15 residues. This chain's CDR3 is CASSLALADQETQYF. DNA of the CDR3: TGTGCCAGCAGCTTGGCCCTAGCGGATCAAGAGACCCAGTACTTC.

This chain joins TRBV7-2 and TRBJ1-5, with 7 bases fitting TRBD1. J was trimmed by 4 bases and V by 4 bases; bases with no gene match: 7. The V gene's germline CDR1 is SGHTA and CDR2 FQGNSA. The CDR3 is made up of 15 amino acids. CDR3 in amino acids: CASSSSTGKNQPQHF. The CDR3 DNA sequence: TGTGCCAGCAGCTCATCGACAGGGAAGAATCAGCCCCAGCATTTT.

The chain links TRBV5-4 to TRBJ1-4; D call uncertain. The CDR3 is 11 residues long. V was clipped by 7 bases and J by 1 base, with 2 bases between them. Germline CDR1 and CDR2: SGHNT and YYREEE (reference sequence). CDR3 coding DNA: TGTGCCAGCGGAACTAATGAAAAACTGTTTTTT. Translating gives CASGTNEKLFF.

This clone was observed a single time. The V gene is TRBV7-8, the J gene TRBJ1-5, with D possibly matching TRBD1 (6 bases). CDR3 length: 16 amino acids. The V gene's germline CDR1 is SGHVS and CDR2 FQNEAQ. Trimming shortened V by 0 bases and J by 2 bases, and 11 bases separated the two germline ends. CDR3 loop: CASSLAGAGRNQPQHF. DNA for the CDR3: TGTGCCAGCAGCTTAGCGGGGGCAGGCCGCAATCAGCCCCAGCATTTT.

The chain links TRBV5-4 to TRBJ2-2, with D tentatively TRBD1 (5 bases). Trimming cost V 3 bases and J 6 bases, with 12 bases left between them. The CDR3 spans 14 residues. CDR1 and CDR2 (germline): SGHNT, YYREEE (reference sequence). The CDR3 nucleotides read TGTGCCAGCAGCTCCAGCTGGGGCCCCGGGGAGCTGTTTTTT. Protein: CASSSSWGPGELFF.